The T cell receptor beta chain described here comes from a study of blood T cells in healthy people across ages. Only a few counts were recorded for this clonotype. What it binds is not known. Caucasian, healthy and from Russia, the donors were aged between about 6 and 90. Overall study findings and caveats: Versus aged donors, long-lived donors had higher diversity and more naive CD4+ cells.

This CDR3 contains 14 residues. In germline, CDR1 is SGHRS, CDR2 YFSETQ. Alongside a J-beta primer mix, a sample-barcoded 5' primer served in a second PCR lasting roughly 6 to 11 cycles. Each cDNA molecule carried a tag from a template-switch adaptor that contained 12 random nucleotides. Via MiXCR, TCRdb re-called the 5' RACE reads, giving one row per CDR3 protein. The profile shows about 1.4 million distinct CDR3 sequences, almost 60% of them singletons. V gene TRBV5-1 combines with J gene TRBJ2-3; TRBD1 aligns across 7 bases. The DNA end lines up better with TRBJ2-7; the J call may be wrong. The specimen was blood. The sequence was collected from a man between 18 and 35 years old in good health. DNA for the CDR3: TGCGCCAGCAGCTTGGCCGGGACAGCCCACGAGCAGTACTTC. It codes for CASSLAGTAHEQYF.